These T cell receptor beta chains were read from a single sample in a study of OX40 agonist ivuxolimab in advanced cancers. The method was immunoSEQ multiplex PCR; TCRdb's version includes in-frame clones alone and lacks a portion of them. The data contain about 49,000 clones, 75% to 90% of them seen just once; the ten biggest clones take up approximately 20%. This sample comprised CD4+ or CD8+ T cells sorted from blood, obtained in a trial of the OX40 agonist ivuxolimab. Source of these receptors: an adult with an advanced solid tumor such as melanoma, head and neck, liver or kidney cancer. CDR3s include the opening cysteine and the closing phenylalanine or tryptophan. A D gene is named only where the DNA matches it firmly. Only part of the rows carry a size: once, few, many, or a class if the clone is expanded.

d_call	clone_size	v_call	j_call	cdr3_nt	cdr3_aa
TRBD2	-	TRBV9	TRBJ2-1	TGTGCCAGCAGCAGGAGCGGGGGGGCTTACAATGAGCAGTTCTTC	CASSRSGGAYNEQFF
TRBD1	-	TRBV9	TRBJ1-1	TGTGCCAGCAGCGCACAGGGGGTGGCTGAAGCTTTCTTT	CASSAQGVAEAFF
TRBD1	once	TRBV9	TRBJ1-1	TGTGCCAGCAGCCGTGGGGGACAGGGCTTGAACACTGAAGCTTTCTTT	CASSRGGQGLNTEAFF
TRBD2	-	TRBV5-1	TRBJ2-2	TGCGCCAGCAGCTTGGGTACTAGCGGGGGGGCGACGAACACCGGGGAGCTGTTTTTT	CASSLGTSGGATNTGELFF
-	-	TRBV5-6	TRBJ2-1	TGTGCCAGCAGCCTACAGGGTAATGAGCAGTTCTTC	CASSLQGNEQFF
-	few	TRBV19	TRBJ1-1	TGTGCCATTAGTAGTTCCGGCACCTCGAACACTGAAGCTTTCTTT	CAISSSGTSNTEAFF
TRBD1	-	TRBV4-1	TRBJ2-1	TGCGCCAGCAGCCAGCCTAGGACAGGGGGACCCTACAATGAGCAGTTCTTC	CASSQPRTGGPYNEQFF
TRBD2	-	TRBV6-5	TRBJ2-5	TGTGCCAGCAGTCAATCCACTAGCGGGGTAGCGGCCCAGTACTTC	CASSQSTSGVAAQYF
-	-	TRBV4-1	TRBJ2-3	TGCGCCAGCAGCCAAGTGATTTTTGCGGGCCCCACAGATACGCAGTATTTT	CASSQVIFAGPTDTQYF
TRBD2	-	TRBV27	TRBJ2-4	TGTGCCAGCAGTTTGGGAGGGGCGGACATTCAGTACTTC	CASSLGGADIQYF
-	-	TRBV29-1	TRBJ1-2	TGCAGCGTTATGACTCTGACAGATGGCTACACCTTC	CSVMTLTDGYTF
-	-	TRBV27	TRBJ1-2	TGTGCCAGCAGTCGAGGGGTACTAGCCTATGGCTACACCTTC	CASSRGVLAYGYTF
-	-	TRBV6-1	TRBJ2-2	TGTGCCAGCAGTGAAGCATCAGGGGCCACCGGGGAGCTGTTTTTT	CASSEASGATGELFF
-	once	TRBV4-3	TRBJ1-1	TGCGCCAGCAGCCAAGACCCCTCCCTCCGGTCCACTGAAGCTTTCTTT	CASSQDPSLRSTEAFF
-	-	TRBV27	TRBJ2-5	TGTGCCAGCGGAGGTTTGACCCAGTACTTC	CASGGLTQYF
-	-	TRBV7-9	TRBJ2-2	TGTGCCAGCAGCACCCCCGGTGGGGAGACCACCGGGGAGCTGTTTTTT	CASSTPGGETTGELFF
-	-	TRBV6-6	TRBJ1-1	TGTGCCAGCAGTCCGGACGGACCTAGGGACACTGAAGCTTTCTTT	CASSPDGPRDTEAFF
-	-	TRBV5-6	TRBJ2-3	TGTGCCAGCAGCTTGGCCGGCGGAGGGGACAGCACAGATACGCAGTATTTT	CASSLAGGGDSTDTQYF
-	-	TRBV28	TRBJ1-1	TGTGCCAGCAGTTTTAACACTGAAGCTTTCTTT	CASSFNTEAFF
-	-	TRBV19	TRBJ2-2	TGTGCCAGTAGTACCCTAAGCGTCGGGGAGCTGTTTTTT	CASSTLSVGELFF
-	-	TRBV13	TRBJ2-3	TGTGCCAGCAGCTTAGAAGGAGATACGCAGTATTTT	CASSLEGDTQYF
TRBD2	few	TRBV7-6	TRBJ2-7	TGTGCCAGCAGCTTATCCGCGGGGGGGCGTCCAGAGCAGTACTTC	CASSLSAGGRPEQYF
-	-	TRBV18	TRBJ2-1	TGTGCCAGCTCACCCACAGGCATTGGATACAATGAGCAGTTCTTC	CASSPTGIGYNEQFF
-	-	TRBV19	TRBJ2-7	TGTGCCAGTAGACAGCAGGGGTCCTTCAACGAGCAGTACTTC	CASRQQGSFNEQYF
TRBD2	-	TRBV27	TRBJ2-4	TGTGCCAGCAGTTTATCGGGAGGGGTGGGAAACATTCAGTACTTC	CASSLSGGVGNIQYF
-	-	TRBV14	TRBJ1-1	TGTGCCAGCACCATCGGCGGGTGGTGGGGGCGTGGCGCTGAAGCTTTCTTT	CASTIGGWWGRGAEAFF
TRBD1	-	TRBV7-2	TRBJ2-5	TGTGCCAGCAGGACAGGGACAGGCCTTGGCGAGACCCAGTACTTC	CASRTGTGLGETQYF
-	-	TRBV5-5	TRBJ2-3	TGTGCCAGCAGGGAGGTTGCTAGCACAGATACGCAGTATTTT	CASREVASTDTQYF
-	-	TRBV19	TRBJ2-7	TGTGCCAGTAGAGGGAGGTCCATCTACGAGCAGTACTTC	CASRGRSIYEQYF
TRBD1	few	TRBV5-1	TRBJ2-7	TGCGCCAGCAGCACCGGGACAGGGAACTACGAGCAGTACTTC	CASSTGTGNYEQYF
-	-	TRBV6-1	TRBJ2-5	TGTGCCAGCAGAGACCCAGGGGTATTGGGAGAGACCCAGTACTTC	CASRDPGVLGETQYF
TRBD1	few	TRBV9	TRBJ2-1	TGTGCCAGCAGCGGAGGGGGCACGGAGTACAATGAGCAGTTCTTC	CASSGGGTEYNEQFF
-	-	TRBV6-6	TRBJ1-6	TGTGCCAGCAGTTACGTTCCCGAGGCGAGGGGTTCACCCCTCCACTTT	CASSYVPEARGSPLHF
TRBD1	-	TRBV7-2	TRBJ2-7	TGTGCCAGCAGCTTTGTACGGGGTGGGGCAGGGGGCCTCCCTTACGAGCAGTACTTC	CASSFVRGGAGGLPYEQYF
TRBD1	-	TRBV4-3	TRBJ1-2	TGCGCCAGCAGCCAAGAGTATGCGGGACAGAACTATGGCTACACCTTC	CASSQEYAGQNYGYTF
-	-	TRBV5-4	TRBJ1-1	TGTGCCAGCAGCCCACCGAACACTGAAGCTTTCTTT	CASSPPNTEAFF
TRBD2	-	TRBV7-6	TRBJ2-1	TGTGCCAGCAGCTTGGGACTAGCAAATGAGCAGTTCTTC	CASSLGLANEQFF
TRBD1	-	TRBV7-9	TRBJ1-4	TGTGCCAGCAGCTTAGACCCCGGGACAGGGGACCTTAATGAAAAACTGTTTTTT	CASSLDPGTGDLNEKLFF
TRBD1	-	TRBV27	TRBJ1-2	TGTGCCAGCAGTTTACCTCTGAAGGGACAGGGGGCACCACGGAACTATGGCTACACCTTC	CASSLPLKGQGAPRNYGYTF
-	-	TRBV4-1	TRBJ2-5	TGCGCCAGCAGCCAAGTTTTCGGCAGCCAAGAGACCCAGTACTTC	CASSQVFGSQETQYF
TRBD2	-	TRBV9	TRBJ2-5	TGTGCCAGCAGCGCGGGACTACCCCAAGAGACCCAGTACTTC	CASSAGLPQETQYF
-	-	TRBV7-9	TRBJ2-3	TGTGCCAGCAGCTTAGGGCAGGGCACAGATACGCAGTATTTT	CASSLGQGTDTQYF
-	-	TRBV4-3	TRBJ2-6	TGCGCCAGCAGCCCCGGGGAGTCTGGGGCCAACGTCCTGACTTTC	CASSPGESGANVLTF
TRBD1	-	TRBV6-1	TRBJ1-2	TGTGCCAGCACCGAGACAGGGCTTTACTATGGCTACACCTTC	CASTETGLYYGYTF
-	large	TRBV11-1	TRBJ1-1	TGTGCCAGCAGCTTAAGGGCAGGGAGGAACACTGAAGCTTTCTTT	CASSLRAGRNTEAFF
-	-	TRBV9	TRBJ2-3	TGTGCCAGCAGCTCCGGGACCATCACAGATACGCAGTATTTT	CASSSGTITDTQYF
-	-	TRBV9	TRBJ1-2	TGTGCCAGCAAGGGCCGGGGGCAGGACAGCTATGGCTACACCTTC	CASKGRGQDSYGYTF
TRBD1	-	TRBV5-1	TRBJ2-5	TGCGCCAGCAGCGCATTGCTGACAGGGTCTCTCGAGACCCAGTACTTC	CASSALLTGSLETQYF
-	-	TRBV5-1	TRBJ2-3	TGCGCCAGCAGCTCCGGCCAGAGCACAGATACGCAGTATTTT	CASSSGQSTDTQYF
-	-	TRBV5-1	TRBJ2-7	TGCGCCAGCAGAGGGGAGGAACTCTTTGGGGAGCAGTACTTC	CASRGEELFGEQYF
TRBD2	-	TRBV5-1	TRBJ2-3	TGCGCCAGCAGCTTCGGTAGCGGGGGGGCCACAGATACGCAGTATTTT	CASSFGSGGATDTQYF
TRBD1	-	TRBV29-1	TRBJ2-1	TGCAGCGTTGAAGATTTCTCCGACAGGGTTTCCTACAATGAGCAGTTCTTC	CSVEDFSDRVSYNEQFF
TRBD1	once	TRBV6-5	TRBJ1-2	TGTGCCAGCAGTTACTCGGACAGGGCTAACTATGGCTACACCTTC	CASSYSDRANYGYTF
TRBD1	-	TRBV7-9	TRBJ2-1	TGTGCCAGCAGCTTAGCCACAGGGGAATTGAATGAGCAGTTCTTC	CASSLATGELNEQFF
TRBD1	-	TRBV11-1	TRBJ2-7	TGTGCCAGCAGCTTAGCTTACAGGGGCAACTACTACGAGCAGTACTTC	CASSLAYRGNYYEQYF
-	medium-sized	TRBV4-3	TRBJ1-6	TGCGCCAGCAGCCAAACGGAGGGGCAGTCCCTCCACTTT	CASSQTEGQSLHF
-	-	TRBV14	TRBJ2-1	TGTGCCAGCAGTCATCACAATGAGCAGTTCTTC	CASSHHNEQFF
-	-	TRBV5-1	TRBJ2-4	TGCGCCAGCAGTTTGGCGCTAGCCAAAAACATTCAGTACTTC	CASSLALAKNIQYF